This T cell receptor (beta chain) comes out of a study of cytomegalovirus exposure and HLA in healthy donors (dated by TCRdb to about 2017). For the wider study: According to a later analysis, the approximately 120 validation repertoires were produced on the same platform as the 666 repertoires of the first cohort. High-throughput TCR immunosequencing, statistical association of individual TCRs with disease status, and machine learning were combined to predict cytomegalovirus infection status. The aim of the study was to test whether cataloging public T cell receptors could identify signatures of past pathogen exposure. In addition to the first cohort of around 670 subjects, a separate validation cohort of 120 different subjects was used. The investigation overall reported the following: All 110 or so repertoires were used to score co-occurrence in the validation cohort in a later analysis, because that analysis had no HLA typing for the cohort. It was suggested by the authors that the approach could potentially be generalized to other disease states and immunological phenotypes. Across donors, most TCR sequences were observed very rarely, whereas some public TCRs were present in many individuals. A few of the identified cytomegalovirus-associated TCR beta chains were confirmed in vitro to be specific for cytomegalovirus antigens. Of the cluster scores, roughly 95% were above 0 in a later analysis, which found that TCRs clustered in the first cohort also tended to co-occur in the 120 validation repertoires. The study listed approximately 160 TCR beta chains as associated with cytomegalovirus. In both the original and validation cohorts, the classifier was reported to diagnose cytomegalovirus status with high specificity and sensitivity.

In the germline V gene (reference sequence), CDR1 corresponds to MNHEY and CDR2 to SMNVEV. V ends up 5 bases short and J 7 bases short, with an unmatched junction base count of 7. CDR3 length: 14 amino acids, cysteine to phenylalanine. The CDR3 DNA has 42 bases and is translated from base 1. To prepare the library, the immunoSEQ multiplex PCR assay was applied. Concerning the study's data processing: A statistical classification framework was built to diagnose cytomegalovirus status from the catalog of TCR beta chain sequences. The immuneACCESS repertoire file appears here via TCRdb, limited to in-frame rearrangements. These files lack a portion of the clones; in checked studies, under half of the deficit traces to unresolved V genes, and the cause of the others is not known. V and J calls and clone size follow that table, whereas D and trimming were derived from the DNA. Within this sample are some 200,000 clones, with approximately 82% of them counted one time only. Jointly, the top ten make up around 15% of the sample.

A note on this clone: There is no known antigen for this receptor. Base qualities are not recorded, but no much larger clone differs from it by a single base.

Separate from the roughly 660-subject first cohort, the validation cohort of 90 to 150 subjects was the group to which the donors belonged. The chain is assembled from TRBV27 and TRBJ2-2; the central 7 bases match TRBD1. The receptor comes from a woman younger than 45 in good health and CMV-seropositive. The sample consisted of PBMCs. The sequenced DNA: TGTGCCAGCAGTCCGAACAGGGACAGCGGGGAGCTGTTTTTT. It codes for CASSPNRDSGELFF.